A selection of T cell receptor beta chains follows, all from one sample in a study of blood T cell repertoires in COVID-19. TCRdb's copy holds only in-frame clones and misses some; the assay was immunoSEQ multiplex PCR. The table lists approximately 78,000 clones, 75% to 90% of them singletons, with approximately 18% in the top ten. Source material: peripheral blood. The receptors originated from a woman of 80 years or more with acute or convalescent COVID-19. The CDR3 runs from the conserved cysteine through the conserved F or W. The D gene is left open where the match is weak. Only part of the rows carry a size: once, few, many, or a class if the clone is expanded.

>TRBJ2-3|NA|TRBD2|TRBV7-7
TGTGCCAGCAGCTTACTAGCGGGAGGGACAGATACGCAGTATTTT
CASSLLAGGTDTQYF
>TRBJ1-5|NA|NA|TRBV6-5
TGTGCCAGCAGTTACTCTTCGGGATTTAGTCAGCCCCAGCATTTT
CASSYSSGFSQPQHF
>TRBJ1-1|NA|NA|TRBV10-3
TGTGCCATCAGTGAGTCGGAGGTTGTCATGAACACTGAAGCTTTCTTT
CAISESEVVMNTEAFF
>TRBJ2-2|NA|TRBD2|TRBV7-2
TGTGCCAGCAGCCCCCTTTGGGGCGGGAGGGGGGAGCTGTTTTTT
CASSPLWGGRGELFF
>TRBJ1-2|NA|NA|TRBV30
TGTGCCTGGAGTGTAGGCAGGGAAGACGGCTACACCTTC
CAWSVGREDGYTF
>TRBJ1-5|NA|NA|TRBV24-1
TGTGCCACCAGTGCGGGGGGGCCAGCCAATCAGCCCCAGCATTTT
CATSAGGPANQPQHF
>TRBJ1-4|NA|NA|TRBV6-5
TGTGCCAGCAGTCTAAGAGGTGAAAAACTGTTTTTT
CASSLRGEKLFF
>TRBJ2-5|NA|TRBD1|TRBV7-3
TGTGCCAGCAGCCGACAGGGGGGACAAGAGACCCAGTACTTC
CASSRQGGQETQYF
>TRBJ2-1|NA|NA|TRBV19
TGTGCCAGTAGTCTCCGGGATCATGAGCAGTTCTTC
CASSLRDHEQFF
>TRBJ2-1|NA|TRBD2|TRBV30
TGTGCCTGGCGGACTAGCGGGAGTTGGAATGAGCAGTTCTTC
CAWRTSGSWNEQFF
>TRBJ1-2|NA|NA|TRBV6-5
TGTGCCAGCAGTTACCAGCCACTGGGCGGCTACACCTTC
CASSYQPLGGYTF
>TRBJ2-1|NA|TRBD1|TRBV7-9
TGTGCCAGCAGGCGACAGGGGGACTACAATGAGCAGTTCTTC
CASRRQGDYNEQFF
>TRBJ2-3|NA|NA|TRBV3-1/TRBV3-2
TGTGCCAGCAGCCACCTCCTGGGGGCTAGCACAGATACGCAGTATTTT
CASSHLLGASTDTQYF
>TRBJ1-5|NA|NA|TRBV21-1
TGTGCCAGCAGCAAATACGGGGGAGGCAATCAGCCCCAGCATTTT
CASSKYGGGNQPQHF
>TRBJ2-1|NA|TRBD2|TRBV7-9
TGTGCCAGCAGCCCGCCCGGACTAGCGGGAGTCAATGAGCAGTTCTTC
CASSPPGLAGVNEQFF
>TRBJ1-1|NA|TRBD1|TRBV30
TGTGCCTGGAGTGTAGGGACAGCGGCTTTCTTT
CAWSVGTAAFF
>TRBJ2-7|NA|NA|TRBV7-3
TGTGCCAGCTCGCAGGCGCCGTCCTACGAGCAGTACTTC
CASSQAPSYEQYF
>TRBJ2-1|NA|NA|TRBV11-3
TGTGCCAGCAGCTTAGACCCTAGGGGCTATGAGCAGTTCTTC
CASSLDPRGYEQFF
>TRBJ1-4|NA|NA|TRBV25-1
TGTGCCAGCAGTTTGGCCGTGACTAATGAAAAACTGTTTTTT
CASSLAVTNEKLFF
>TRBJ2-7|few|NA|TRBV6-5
TGTGCCAGCAGTTACTCACCAATGAGCTCCTACGAGCAGTACTTC
CASSYSPMSSYEQYF
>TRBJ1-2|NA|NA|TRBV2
TGTGCCAGCAACCCGACGGAGTATCAGCGTGGCTACACCTTC
CASNPTEYQRGYTF
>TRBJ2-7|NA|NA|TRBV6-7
TGTGCCAGCAGTTACGGGCGGGACCGAGCCTACGAGCAGTACTTC
CASSYGRDRAYEQYF
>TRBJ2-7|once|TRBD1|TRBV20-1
TGCAGTGCTAGTAAACAGGGGCCCTTATCCGAGCAGTACTTC
CSASKQGPLSEQYF
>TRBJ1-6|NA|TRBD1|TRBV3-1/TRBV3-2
TGTGCCAGCAGCCCGGGACAGGGACACTCACCCCTCCACTTT
CASSPGQGHSPLHF
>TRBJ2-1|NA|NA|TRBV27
TGTGCCAGCAGTTTAGGGGCCGAGGTTGGCTACAATGAGCAGTTCTTC
CASSLGAEVGYNEQFF
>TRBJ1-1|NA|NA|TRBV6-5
TGTGCCAGCAGTCCAGGGACTGTTCCGAACACTGAAGCTTTCTTT
CASSPGTVPNTEAFF
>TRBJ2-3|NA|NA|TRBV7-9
TGTGCCGGAAGGGCGGGGTCTGCAGATACGCAGTATTTT
CAGRAGSADTQYF
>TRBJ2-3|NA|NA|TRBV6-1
TGTGCCAGCAGTGAAGTCTTTTGGGGACTGGGTGCAGATACGCAGTATTTT
CASSEVFWGLGADTQYF
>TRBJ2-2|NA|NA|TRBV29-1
TGCAGCGTTGGAGGCAGTGTCGCAGGGGAGCTGTTTTTT
CSVGGSVAGELFF
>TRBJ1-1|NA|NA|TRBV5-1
TGCGCCAGCAGCTCTGGCCTTGGCACTGAAGCTTTCTTT
CASSSGLGTEAFF
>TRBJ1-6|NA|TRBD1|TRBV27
TGTGCCAGCAGCTTCTCCGGGACAGGGGGCTTCGCCTATAATTCACCCCTCCACTTT
CASSFSGTGGFAYNSPLHF
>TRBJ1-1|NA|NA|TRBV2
TGTGCCAGCAGTGTGGCGGTTGTGAACACTGAAGCTTTCTTT
CASSVAVVNTEAFF
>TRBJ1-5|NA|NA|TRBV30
TGTGCCTGGACCCCCGATCGAAGCCAGCCCCAGCATTTT
CAWTPDRSQPQHF
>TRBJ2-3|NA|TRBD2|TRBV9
TGTGCCAGCAGTGCTGGACTAGCGGGGAACACAGATACGCAGTATTTT
CASSAGLAGNTDTQYF
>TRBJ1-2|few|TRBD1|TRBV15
TGTGCCACCAGCAGAGATGGCACAGGGGCCTTCTATGGCTACACCTTC
CATSRDGTGAFYGYTF
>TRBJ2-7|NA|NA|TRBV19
TGTGCCAGTACTCCCCCGGGTTATCCCTACGAGCAGTACTTC
CASTPPGYPYEQYF
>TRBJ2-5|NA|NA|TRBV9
TGTGCCAGCAGCGTAGGGGCTGCATACCAAGAGACCCAGTACTTC
CASSVGAAYQETQYF